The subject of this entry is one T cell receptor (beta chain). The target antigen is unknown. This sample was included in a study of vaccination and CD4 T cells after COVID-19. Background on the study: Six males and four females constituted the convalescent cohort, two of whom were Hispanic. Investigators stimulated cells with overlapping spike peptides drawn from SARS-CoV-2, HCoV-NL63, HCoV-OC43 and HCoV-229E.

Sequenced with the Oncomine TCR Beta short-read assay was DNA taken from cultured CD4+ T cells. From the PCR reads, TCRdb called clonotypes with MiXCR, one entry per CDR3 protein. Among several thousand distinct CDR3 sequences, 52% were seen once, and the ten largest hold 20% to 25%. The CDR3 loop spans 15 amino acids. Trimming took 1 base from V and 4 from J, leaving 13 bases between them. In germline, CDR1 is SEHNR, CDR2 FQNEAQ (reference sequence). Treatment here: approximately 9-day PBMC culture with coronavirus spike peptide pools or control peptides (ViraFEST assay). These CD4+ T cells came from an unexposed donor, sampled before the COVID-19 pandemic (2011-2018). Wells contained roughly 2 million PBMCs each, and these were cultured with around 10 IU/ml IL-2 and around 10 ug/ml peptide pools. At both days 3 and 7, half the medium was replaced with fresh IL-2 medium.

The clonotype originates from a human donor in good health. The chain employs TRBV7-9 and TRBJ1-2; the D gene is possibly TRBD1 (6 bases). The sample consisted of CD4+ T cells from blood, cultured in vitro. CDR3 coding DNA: TGTGCCAGCAGCTTAGGGGGGGGGCAGAGCTATGGCTACACCTTC. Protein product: CASSLGGGQSYGYTF.